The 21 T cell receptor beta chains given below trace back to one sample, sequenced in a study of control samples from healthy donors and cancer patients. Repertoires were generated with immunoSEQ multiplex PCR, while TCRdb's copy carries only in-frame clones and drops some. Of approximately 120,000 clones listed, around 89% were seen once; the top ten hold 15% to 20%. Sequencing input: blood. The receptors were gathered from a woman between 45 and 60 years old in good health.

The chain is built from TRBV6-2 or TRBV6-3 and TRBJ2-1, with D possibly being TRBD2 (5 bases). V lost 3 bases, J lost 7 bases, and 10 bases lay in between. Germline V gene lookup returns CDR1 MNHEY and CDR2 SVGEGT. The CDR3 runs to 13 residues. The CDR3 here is CASSYRGGNEQFF. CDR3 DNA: TGTGCCAGCAGTTATCGGGGTGGGAATGAGCAGTTCTTC.

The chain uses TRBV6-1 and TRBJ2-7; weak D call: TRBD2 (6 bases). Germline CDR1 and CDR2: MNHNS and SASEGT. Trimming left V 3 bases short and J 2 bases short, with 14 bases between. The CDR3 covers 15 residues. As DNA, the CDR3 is TGTGCCAGCAGTGAGCAGGGAGGCAGTACCTACGAGCAGTACTTC. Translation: CASSEQGGSTYEQYF.

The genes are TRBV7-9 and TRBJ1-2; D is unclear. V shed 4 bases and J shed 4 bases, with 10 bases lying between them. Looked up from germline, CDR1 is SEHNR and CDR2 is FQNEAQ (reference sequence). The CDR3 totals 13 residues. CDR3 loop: CASSSVSSYGYTF. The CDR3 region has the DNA TGTGCCAGCAGCTCGGTTAGTTCCTATGGCTACACCTTC. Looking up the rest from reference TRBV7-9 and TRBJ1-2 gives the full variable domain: DTGVSQNPRHKITKRGQNVTFRCDPISEHNRLYWYRQTLGQGPEFLTYFQNEAQLEKSRLLSDRFSAERPKGSFSTLEIQRTEQGDSAMYLCASSSVSSYGYTFGSGTRLTVV.

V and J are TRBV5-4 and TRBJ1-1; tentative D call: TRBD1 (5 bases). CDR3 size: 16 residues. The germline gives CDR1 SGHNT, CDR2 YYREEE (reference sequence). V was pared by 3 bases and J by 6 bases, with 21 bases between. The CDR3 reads CASSWDFRVVDAEAFF. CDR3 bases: TGTGCCAGCAGCTGGGATTTCAGGGTGGTAGACGCTGAAGCTTTCTTT.

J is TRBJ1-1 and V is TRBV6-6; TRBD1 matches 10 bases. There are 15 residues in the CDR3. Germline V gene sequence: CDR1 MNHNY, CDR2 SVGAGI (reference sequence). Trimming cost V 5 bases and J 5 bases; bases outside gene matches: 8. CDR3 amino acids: CASSAGTGDKTEAFF. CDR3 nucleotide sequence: TGTGCCAGCAGTGCGGGGACAGGGGATAAAACTGAAGCTTTCTTT.

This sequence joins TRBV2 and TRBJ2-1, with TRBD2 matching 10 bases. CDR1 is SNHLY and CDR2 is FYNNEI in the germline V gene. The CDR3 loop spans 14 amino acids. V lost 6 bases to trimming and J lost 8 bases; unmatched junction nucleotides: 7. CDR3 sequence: CASRGTSVGDEQFF. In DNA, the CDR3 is TGTGCCAGCAGAGGGACTAGCGTCGGTGATGAGCAGTTCTTC.

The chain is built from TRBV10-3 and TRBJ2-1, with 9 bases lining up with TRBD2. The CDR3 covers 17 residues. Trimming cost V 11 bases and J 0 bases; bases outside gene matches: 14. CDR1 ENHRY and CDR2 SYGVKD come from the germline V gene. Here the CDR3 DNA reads TGTGCCCCTCCGACTAGCGGTCTCAGAGCCTCCTACAATGAGCAGTTCTTC. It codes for CAPPTSGLRASYNEQFF.

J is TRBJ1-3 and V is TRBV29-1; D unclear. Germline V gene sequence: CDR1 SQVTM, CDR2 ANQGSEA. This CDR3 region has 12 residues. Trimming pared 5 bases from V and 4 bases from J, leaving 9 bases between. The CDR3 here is CSVRVSGNTIYF. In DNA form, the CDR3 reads TGCAGCGTTAGGGTCTCCGGAAACACCATATATTTT.

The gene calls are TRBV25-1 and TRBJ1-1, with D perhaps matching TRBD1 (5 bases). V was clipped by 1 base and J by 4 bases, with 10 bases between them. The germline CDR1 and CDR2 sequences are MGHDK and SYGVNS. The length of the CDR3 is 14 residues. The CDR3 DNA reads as TGTGCCAGCAGTGAATTTTCGGGGGGCACTGAAGCTTTCTTT. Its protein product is CASSEFSGGTEAFF.

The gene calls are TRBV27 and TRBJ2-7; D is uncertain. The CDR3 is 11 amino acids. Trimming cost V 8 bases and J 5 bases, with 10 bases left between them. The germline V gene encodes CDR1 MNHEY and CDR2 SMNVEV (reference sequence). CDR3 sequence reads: CASGPEDEQYF. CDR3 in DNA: TGTGCCAGCGGCCCCGAGGACGAGCAGTACTTC.

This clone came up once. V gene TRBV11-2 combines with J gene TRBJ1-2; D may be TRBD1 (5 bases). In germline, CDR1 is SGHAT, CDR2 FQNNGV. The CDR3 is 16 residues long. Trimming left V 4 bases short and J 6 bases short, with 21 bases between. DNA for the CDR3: TGTGCCAGCAGCTCCCCGGCAGGGAGAGAGCCCCATGGCTACACCTTC. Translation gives CASSSPAGREPHGYTF.

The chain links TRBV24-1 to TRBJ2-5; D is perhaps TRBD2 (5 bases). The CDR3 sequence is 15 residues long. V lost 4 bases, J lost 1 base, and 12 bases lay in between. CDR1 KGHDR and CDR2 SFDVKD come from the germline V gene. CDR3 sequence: CATSDPSGVQETQYF. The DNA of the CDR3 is TGTGCCACCAGTGACCCAAGCGGTGTCCAAGAGACCCAGTACTTC.

The CDR3 DNA sequence: TGTGCCAGCAGCGCTAGGGTGGCCCCAAACACCGGGGAGCTGTTTTTT. Protein product: CASSARVAPNTGELFF. This sequence joins TRBV11-2 and TRBJ2-2; D unresolved. CDR1 is SGHAT, CDR2 FQNNGV, per germline. Trimming left V 5 bases short and J 2 bases short, with 15 bases between. The CDR3 consists of 16 residues.

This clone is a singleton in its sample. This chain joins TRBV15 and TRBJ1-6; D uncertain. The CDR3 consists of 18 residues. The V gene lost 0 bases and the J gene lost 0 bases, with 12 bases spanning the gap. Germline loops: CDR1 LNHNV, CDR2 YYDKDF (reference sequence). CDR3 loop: CATSRDPAVSSYNSPLHF. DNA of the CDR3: TGTGCCACCAGCAGAGATCCGGCGGTCAGCTCCTATAATTCACCCCTCCACTTT.

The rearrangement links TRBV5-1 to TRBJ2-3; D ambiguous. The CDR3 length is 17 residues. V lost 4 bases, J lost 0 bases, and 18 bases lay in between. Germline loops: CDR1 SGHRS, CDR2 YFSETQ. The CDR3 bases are TGCGCCAGCAGCCCGGCGGTTCAAGGACCCAGCACAGATACGCAGTATTTT. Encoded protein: CASSPAVQGPSTDTQYF.

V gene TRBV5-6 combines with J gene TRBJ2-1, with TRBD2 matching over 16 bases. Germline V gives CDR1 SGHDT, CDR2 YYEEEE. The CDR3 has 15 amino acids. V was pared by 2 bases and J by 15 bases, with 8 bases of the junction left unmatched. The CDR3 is CASSLGTSGRVVLFF. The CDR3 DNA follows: TGTGCCAGCAGCTTAGGGACTAGCGGGAGGGTAGTGCTGTTCTTC.

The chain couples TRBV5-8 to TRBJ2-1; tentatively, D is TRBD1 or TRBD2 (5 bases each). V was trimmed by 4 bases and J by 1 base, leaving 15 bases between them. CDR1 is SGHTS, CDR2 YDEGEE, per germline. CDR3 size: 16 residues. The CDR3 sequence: CASSGDGRTSYNEQFF. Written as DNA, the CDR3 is TGTGCCAGCAGCGGGGACGGCAGAACTTCCTACAATGAGCAGTTCTTC.

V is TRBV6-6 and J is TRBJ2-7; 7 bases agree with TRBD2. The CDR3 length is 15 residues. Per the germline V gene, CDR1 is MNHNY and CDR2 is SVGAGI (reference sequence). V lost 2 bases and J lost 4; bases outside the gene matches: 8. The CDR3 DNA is TGTGCCAGCAGTTACGGGGGGGTATACTGGTACGAGCAGTACGTC. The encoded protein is CASSYGGVYWYEQYV.

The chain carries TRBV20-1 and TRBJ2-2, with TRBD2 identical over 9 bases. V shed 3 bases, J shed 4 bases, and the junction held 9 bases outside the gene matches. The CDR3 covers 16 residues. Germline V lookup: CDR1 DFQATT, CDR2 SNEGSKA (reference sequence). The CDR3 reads CSASTSGRLGTGELFF. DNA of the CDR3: TGCAGTGCTAGTACTAGCGGGCGGCTGGGCACCGGGGAGCTGTTTTTT.

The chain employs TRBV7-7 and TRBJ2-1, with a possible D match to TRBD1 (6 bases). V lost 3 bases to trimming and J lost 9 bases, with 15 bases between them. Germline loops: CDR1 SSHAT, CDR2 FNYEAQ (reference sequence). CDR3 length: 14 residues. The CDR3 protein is CASSFEAGEIEQFF. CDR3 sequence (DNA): TGTGCCAGCAGCTTTGAGGCAGGGGAAATTGAGCAGTTCTTC.

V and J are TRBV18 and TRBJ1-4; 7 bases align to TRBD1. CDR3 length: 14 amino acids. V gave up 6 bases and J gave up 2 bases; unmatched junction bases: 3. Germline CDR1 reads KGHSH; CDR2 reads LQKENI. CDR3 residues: CASSRQGTNEKLFF. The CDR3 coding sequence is TGTGCCAGCTCCCGACAGGGTACTAATGAAAAACTGTTTTTT.